The 2 T cell receptor beta chains below were found in one sample sequenced in a study of CD8 T cells in Susac syndrome. Roughly 0.45 to 1 ug RNA was reverse transcribed with random hexamers. MiXCR was run by TCRdb on the immunoSEQ multiplex PCR reads, yielding one entry per CDR3 protein. The sample gives approximately 200,000 distinct CDR3 sequences, roughly 92% of which show up once; around 0.13% is in the top ten. Material: CD8+ T cells from PBMCs. All receptors come from a human donor with multiple sclerosis.

This chain connects TRBV13 to TRBJ2-7; TRBD1 might be the D (5 bases). Germline loops: CDR1 PRHDT, CDR2 FYEKMQ (reference sequence). The V and J ends lost 7 bases and 2 bases respectively, with 18 bases between them. The CDR3 is made up of 15 amino acids. The CDR3 here is CASTRTRAAPYEQYF. In nucleotides, the CDR3 is TGTGCCAGCACTCGAACCAGGGCAGCACCCTACGAGCAGTACTTC.

This rearrangement joins TRBV20-1 to TRBJ1-2, with D maybe TRBD1 (5 bases). CDR3 size: 16 residues. Looked up from germline, CDR1 is DFQATT and CDR2 is SNEGSKA (reference sequence). Trimming pared 5 bases from V and 2 bases from J, leaving 21 bases between. The CDR3: CSAQTRVLGTNYGYTF. DNA for the CDR3: TGCAGTGCTCAAACCCGGGTCTTAGGGACGAACTATGGCTACACCTTC.